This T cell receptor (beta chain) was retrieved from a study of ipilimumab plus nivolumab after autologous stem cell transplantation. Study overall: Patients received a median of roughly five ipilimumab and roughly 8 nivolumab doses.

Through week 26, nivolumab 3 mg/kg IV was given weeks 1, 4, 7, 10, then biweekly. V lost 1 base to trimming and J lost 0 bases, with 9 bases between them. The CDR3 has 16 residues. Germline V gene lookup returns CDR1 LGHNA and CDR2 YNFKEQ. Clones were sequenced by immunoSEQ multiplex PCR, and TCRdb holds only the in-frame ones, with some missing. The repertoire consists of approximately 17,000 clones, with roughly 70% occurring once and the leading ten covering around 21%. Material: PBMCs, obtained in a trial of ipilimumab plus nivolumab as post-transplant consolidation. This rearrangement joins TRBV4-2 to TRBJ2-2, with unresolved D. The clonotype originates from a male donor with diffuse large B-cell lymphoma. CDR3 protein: CASSQGGGSNTGELFF. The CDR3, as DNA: TGTGCCAGCAGCCAAGGCGGCGGTTCGAACACCGGGGAGCTGTTTTTT.